This T cell receptor (beta chain) was documented in a study of blood T cell repertoires in COVID-19. About the study: Samples representing acute and convalescent COVID-19 were sourced from the United States, Italy and Spain.

Germline V gives CDR1 SGHRS, CDR2 YFSETQ. V shed 4 bases and J 5 bases; nucleotides not matched to a gene: 9. This CDR3 region has 15 residues. Per the authors' pipeline: Reference gene primers were amplified, and this amplification served to estimate nucleated cell counts. Assay: immunoSEQ multiplex PCR; the TCRdb copy retains only in-frame clones and omits some. V, J and clone size derive from that table, while D and trimming were established from the DNA sequence. This sample carries some 140,000 clones, roughly 84% of them seen once, and the ten largest clones take about 18%. The sequence was collected from a woman of 80 years or more with acute or convalescent COVID-19. This chain joins TRBV5-1 and TRBJ2-5, with TRBD1 matching 9 bases. The material sequenced was peripheral blood. CDR3 bases: TGCGCCAGCAGCATAGGACAGGGGATTACGGAGACCCAGTACTTC. Translating gives CASSIGQGITETQYF.